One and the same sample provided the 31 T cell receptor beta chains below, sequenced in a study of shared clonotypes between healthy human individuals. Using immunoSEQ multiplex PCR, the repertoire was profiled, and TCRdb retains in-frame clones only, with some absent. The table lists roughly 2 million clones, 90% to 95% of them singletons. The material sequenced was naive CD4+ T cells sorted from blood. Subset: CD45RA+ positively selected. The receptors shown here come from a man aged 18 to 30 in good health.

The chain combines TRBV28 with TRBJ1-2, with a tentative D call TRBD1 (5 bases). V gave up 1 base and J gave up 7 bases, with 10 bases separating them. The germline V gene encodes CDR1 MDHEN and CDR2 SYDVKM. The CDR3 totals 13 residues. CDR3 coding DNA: TGTGCCAGCAGTTTATCGAGGGACCTTGGCTACACCTTC. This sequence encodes CASSLSRDLGYTF.

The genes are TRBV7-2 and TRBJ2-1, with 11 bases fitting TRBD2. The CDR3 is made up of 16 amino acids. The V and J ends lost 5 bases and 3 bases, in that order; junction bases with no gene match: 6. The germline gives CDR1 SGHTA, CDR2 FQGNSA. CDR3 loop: CASSPSGTSGYNEQFF. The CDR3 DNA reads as TGTGCCAGCAGCCCATCCGGGACTAGCGGCTACAATGAGCAGTTCTTC.

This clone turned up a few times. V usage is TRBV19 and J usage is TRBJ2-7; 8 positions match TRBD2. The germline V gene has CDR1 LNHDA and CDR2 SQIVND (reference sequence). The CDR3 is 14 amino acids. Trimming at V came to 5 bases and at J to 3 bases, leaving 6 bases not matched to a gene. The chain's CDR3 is CASSPGLVVYEQYF. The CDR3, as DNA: TGTGCCAGTAGTCCGGGACTAGTCGTCTACGAGCAGTACTTC.

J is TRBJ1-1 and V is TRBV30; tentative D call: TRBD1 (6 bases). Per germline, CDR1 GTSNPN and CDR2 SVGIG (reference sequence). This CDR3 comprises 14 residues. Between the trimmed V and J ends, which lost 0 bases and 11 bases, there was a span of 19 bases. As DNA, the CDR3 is TGTGCCTGGAGTGTTACAGGGCGAGCCCCTGGGGCTTTCTTT. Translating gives CAWSVTGRAPGAFF.

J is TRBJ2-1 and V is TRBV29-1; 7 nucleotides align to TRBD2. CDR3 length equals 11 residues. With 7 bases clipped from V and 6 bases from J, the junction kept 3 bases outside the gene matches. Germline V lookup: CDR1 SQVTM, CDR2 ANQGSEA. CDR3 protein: CSGGEGNEQFF. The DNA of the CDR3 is TGCAGCGGTGGGGAGGGCAATGAGCAGTTCTTC.

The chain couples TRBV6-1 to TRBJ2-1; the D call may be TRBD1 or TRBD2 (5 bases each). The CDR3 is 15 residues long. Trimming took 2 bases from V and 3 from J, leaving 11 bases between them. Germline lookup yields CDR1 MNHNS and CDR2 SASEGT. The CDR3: CASSEIWGNYNEQFF. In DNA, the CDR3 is TGTGCCAGCAGTGAAATTTGGGGGAACTACAATGAGCAGTTCTTC.

This CDR3 is CASSSNGIFGYTF. The CDR3 region has the DNA TGTGCCAGCAGCTCCAACGGGATTTTTGGCTACACCTTC. The chain couples TRBV7-2 to TRBJ1-2; D gene ambiguous. V was clipped by 4 bases and J by 7 bases, with 13 bases between them. The CDR3 runs to 13 residues. The V gene's germline CDR1 is SGHTA and CDR2 FQGNSA.

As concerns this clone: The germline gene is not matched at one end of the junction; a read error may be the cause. This CDR3 reads CASSLGLTGTEGETQYF. The CDR3 nucleotides read TGTGCTAGCAGCTTAGGTTTGACAGGGACCGAGGGGGAGACCCAGTACTTC. The chain has TRBV7-7 and TRBJ2-5; 7 positions agree with TRBD1. CDR1 and CDR2 (germline): SSHAT, FNYEAQ (reference sequence). The CDR3 sequence is 17 residues long.

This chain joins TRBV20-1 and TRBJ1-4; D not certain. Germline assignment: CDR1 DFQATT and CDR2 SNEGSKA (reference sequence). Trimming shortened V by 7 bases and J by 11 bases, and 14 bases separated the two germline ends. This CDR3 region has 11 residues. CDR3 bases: TGCAGTGTCCCCGCTGTGGCTAAACTGTTTTTT. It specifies CSVPAVAKLFF.

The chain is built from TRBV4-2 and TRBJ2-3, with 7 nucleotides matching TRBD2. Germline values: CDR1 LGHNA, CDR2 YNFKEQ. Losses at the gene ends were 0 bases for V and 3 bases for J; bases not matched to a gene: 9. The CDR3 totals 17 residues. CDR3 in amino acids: CASSQEWAGRGTDTQYF. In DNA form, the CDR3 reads TGTGCCAGCAGCCAAGAATGGGCCGGGCGGGGGACAGATACGCAGTATTTT.

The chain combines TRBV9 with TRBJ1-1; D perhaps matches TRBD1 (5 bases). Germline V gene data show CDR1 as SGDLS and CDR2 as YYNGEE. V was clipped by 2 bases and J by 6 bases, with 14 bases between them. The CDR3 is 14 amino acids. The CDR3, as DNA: TGTGCCAGCAGCGTGGACCAGGGAAAGTCTGAAGCTTTCTTT. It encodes CASSVDQGKSEAFF.

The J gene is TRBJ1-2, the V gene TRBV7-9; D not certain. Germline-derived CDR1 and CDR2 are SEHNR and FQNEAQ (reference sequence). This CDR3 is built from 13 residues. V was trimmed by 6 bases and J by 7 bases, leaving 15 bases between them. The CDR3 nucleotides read TGTGCCAGCAGTCTCTCGCAGAGTCTTGGCTACACCTTC. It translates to CASSLSQSLGYTF.

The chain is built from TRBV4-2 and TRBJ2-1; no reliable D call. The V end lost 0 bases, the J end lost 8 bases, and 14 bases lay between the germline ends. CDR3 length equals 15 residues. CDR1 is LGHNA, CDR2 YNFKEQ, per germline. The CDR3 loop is CASSQDGVSTDEQFF. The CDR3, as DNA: TGTGCCAGCAGCCAAGATGGGGTATCCACCGATGAGCAGTTCTTC.

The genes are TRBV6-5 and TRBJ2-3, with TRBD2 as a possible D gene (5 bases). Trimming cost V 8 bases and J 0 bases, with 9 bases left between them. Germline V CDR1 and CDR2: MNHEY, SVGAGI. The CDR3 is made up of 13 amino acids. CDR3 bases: TGTGCCAGCTGTAGAGGGAGCACAGATACGCAGTATTTT. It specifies CASCRGSTDTQYF.

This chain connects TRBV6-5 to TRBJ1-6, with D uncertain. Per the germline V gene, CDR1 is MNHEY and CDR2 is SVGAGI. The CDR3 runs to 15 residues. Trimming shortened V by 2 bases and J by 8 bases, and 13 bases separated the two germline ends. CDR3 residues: CASSYGLPEYSPLHF. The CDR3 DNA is TGTGCCAGCAGTTACGGGCTCCCGGAATATTCACCCCTCCACTTT.

The CDR3 sequence: CASSLVLGLGGHRETQYF. CDR3 nucleotide sequence: TGCGCCAGCAGCTTGGTGTTGGGTCTGGGGGGACACCGGGAGACCCAGTACTTC. This rearrangement joins TRBV5-1 to TRBJ2-5; D may be TRBD1 or TRBD2 (6 bases each). The CDR3 covers 18 residues. Trimming left V 0 bases short and J 5 bases short, with 23 bases between. CDR1 and CDR2 from the germline V gene are SGHRS and YFSETQ.

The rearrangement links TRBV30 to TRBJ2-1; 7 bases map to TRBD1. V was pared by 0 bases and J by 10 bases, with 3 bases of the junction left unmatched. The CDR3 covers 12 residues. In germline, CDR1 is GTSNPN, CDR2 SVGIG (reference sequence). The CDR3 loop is CAWSVRDSEQFF. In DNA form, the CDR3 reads TGTGCCTGGAGTGTACGGGACAGCGAGCAGTTCTTC.

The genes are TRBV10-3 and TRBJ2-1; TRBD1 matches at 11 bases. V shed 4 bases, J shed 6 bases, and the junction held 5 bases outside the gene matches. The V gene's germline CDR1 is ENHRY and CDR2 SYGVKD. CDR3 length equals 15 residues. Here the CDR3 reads CAISGGQGVGNEQFF. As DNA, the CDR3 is TGTGCCATCAGTGGGGGACAGGGGGTAGGCAATGAGCAGTTCTTC.

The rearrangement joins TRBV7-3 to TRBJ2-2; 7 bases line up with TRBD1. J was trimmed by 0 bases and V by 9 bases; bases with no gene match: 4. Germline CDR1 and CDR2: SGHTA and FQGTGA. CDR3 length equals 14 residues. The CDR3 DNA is TGTGCCAGTCGAGGGACAGCGAACACCGGGGAGCTGTTTTTT. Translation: CASRGTANTGELFF.

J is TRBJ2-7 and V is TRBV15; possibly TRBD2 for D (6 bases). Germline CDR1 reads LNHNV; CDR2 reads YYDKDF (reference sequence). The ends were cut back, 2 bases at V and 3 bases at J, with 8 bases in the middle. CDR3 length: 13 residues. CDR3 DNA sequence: TGTGCCACCAGCAGAAGAGCGGGCTACGAGCAGTACTTC. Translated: CATSRRAGYEQYF.

The CDR3 DNA sequence: TGTGCCAGCTCTTGGAGGACAGGGGAGAGCGAAAAACTGTTTTTT. This gives the protein CASSWRTGESEKLFF. This chain links TRBV18 with TRBJ1-4; TRBD1 matches at 9 bases. From germline, CDR1 is KGHSH and CDR2 LQKENI. V lost 6 bases, J lost 8 bases, and 10 bases stayed unmatched. This CDR3 has 15 amino acids. The variable domain in full, completed from reference TRBV18 and TRBJ1-4, reads NAGVMQNPRHLVRRRGQEARLRCSPMKGHSHVYWYRQLPEEGLKFMVYLQKENIIDESGMPKERFSAEFPKEGPSILRIQQVVRGDSAAYFCASSWRTGESEKLFFGSGTQLSVL.

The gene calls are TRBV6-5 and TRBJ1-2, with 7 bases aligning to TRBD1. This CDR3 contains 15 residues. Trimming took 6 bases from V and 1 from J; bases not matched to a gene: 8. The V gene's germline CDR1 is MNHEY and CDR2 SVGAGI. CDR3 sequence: CASSLTGPLNYGYTF. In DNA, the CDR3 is TGTGCCAGCAGCCTGACAGGGCCCCTTAACTATGGCTACACCTTC.

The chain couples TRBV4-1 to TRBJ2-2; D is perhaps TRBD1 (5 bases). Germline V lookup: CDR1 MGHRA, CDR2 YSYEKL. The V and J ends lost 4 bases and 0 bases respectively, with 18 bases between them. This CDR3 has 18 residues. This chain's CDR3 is CASSPMAWGGTNTGELFF. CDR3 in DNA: TGCGCCAGCAGCCCAATGGCTTGGGGCGGTACGAACACCGGGGAGCTGTTTTTT.

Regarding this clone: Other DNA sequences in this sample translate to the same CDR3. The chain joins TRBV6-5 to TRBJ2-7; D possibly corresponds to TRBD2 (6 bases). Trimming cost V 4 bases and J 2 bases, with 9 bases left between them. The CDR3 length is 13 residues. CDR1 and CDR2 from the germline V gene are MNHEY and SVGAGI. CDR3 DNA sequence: TGTGCCAGCAGTTCGGCGGGAACCTACGAGCAGTACTTC. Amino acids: CASSSAGTYEQYF.

CDR3 sequence: CASTLGRVRETQYF. The CDR3 DNA is TGCGCCAGTACGCTTGGCAGGGTGAGAGAGACCCAGTACTTC. The gene calls are TRBV10-1 and TRBJ2-5, with TRBD1 as a possible D gene (5 bases). The CDR3 is made up of 14 amino acids. Germline V CDR1 and CDR2: WNHNN, SYGVQD (reference sequence). Trimming left V 9 bases short and J 4 bases short, with 18 bases between.

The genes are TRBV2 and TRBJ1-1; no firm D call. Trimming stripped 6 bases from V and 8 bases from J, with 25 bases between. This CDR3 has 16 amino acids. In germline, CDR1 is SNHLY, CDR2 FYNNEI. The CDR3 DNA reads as TGTGCCAGCAGCATTTCTAGAATTCCCAGTGAGGCCGAAGCTTTCTTT. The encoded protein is CASSISRIPSEAEAFF.

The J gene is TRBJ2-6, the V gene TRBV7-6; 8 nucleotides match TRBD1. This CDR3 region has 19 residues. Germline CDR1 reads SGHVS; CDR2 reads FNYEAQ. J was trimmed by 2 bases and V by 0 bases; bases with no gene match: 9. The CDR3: CASSLALTGQGTGANVLTF. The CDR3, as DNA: TGTGCCAGCAGCTTAGCGCTAACCGGACAGGGCACTGGGGCCAACGTCCTGACTTTC.

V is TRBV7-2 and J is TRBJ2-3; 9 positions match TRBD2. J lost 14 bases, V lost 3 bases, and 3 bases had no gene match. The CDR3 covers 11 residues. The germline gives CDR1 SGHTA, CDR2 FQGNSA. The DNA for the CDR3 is TGTGCCAGCAGCTTCGGGACTAGCATGTATTTT. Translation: CASSFGTSMYF.

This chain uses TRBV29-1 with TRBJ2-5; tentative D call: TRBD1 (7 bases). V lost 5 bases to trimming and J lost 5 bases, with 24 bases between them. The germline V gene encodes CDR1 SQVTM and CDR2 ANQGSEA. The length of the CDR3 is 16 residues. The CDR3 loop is CSVSADRRSGGETQYF. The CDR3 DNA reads TGCAGCGTTTCTGCAGACAGGCGGTCAGGGGGGGAGACCCAGTACTTC.

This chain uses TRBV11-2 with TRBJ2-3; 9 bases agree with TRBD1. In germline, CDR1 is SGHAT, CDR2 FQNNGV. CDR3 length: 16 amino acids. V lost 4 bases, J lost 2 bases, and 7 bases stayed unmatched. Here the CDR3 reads CASSSYRGRDTDTQYF. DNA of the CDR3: TGTGCCAGCAGCTCATACAGGGGGCGGGACACAGATACGCAGTATTTT. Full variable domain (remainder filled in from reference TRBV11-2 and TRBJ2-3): EAGVAQSPRYKIIEKRQSVAFWCNPISGHATLYWYQQILGQGPKLLIQFQNNGVVDDSQLPKDRFSAERLKGVDSTLKIQPAKLEDSAVYLCASSSYRGRDTDTQYFGPGTRLTVL.

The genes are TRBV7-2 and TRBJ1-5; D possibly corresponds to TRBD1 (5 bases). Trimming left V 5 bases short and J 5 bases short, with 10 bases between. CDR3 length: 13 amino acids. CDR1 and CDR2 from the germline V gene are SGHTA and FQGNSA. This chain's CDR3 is CASSPGGDQPQHF. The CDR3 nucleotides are TGTGCCAGCAGCCCTGGGGGGGATCAGCCCCAGCATTTT.